The 2 T cell receptor beta chains presented below share a single source sample, sequenced in a study of radiotherapy plus CTLA-4 blockade in lung cancer. The method was immunoSEQ multiplex PCR; TCRdb's version includes in-frame clones alone and lacks a portion of them. The table lists just under 60,000 clones, around four fifths of them singletons. This specimen was peripheral blood, taken from a patient treated with radiotherapy plus ipilimumab. The origin of the receptors is a human donor with non-small cell lung cancer who had a partial response to radiotherapy plus ipilimumab.

The chain recombines TRBV28 with TRBJ2-5; a possible D gene is TRBD1 (5 bases). The length of the CDR3 is 14 residues. Germline V lookup: CDR1 MDHEN, CDR2 SYDVKM. Trimming removed 1 base at V and 2 bases at J, with 8 bases between. DNA for the CDR3: TGTGCCAGCAGTTTATTAGGGGAACAAGAGACCCAGTACTTC. Translation gives CASSLLGEQETQYF.

V is TRBV28 and J is TRBJ2-1; possibly TRBD1 for D (6 bases). Germline CDR1 MDHEN, CDR2 SYDVKM. V dropped 3 bases and J dropped 10 bases, with 7 bases sitting between them. This CDR3 region has 11 residues. As DNA, the CDR3 is TGTGCCAGCAGTTTGGACAGAGAGCAGTTCTTC. Protein product: CASSLDREQFF. Drawing the rest from reference TRBV28 and TRBJ2-1, the complete variable domain is DVKVTQSSRYLVKRTGEKVFLECVQDMDHENMFWYRQDPGLGLRLIYFSYDVKMKEKGDIPEGYSVSREKKERFSLILESASTNQTSMYLCASSLDREQFFGPGTRLTVL.